A single count supports the clone carrying this T cell receptor (beta chain). Sequenced by immunoSEQ multiplex PCR; TCRdb stores in-frame clones only, minus some. Of some 250,000 clones listed, about nine tenths are singletons. The sample is drawn from a study of blood T cell repertoires in COVID-19. Study as a whole: PBMCs, B-cell-depleted T cells, or T cells provided the cDNA or gDNA that made up the material.

Germline loops: CDR1 GTSNPN, CDR2 SVGIG (reference sequence). V lost 3 bases to trimming and J lost 3 bases, with 15 bases between them. The CDR3 has 14 residues. Followed over time, Seattle patients had been enrolled while infection was active. Source material: peripheral blood. This rearrangement joins TRBV30 to TRBJ2-7; tentatively, D is TRBD2 (6 bases). This receptor was identified in a woman aged 25-40 years with COVID-19, enrolled during active disease. The chain's CDR3 is CAWRRAGPLYEQYF. For the CDR3, the DNA is TGTGCCTGGAGGAGGGCGGGGCCCCTCTACGAGCAGTACTTC.